Sequencing of this T cell receptor (beta chain) was carried out in a study of control samples from healthy donors and cancer patients. V was clipped by 9 bases and J by 0 bases, with 12 bases between them. This CDR3 comprises 14 residues. CDR1 is KGHSH, CDR2 LQKENI, per germline. Libraries were prepared by immunoSEQ multiplex PCR; TCRdb keeps only in-frame clonotypes and omits some of them. The sample has tens of thousands of clones; about nine tenths are singletons. The chain combines TRBV18 with TRBJ2-1; TRBD2 might be the D (6 bases). Sequenced sample: blood. The origin of this receptor is a man aged 50 to 59 in good health. The CDR3 loop is CASLERASYNEQFF. The CDR3 region has the DNA TGTGCCAGTTTAGAGCGGGCCTCCTACAATGAGCAGTTCTTC. The full variable domain, its missing parts supplied by reference TRBV18 and TRBJ2-1, is NAGVMQNPRHLVRRRGQEARLRCSPMKGHSHVYWYRQLPEEGLKFMVYLQKENIIDESGMPKERFSAEFPKEGPSILRIQQVVRGDSAAYFCASLERASYNEQFFGPGTRLTVL.